The T cell receptor (beta chain) under discussion was sequenced for a study of cytomegalovirus exposure and HLA in healthy donors. Overall study context: In terms of ancestry, the Caucasian-associated cluster contained 75% to 90% of the roughly 400 genotyped donors.

The PCR used 60 Vbeta and 13 Jbeta primers. Generated by immunoSEQ multiplex PCR, the TCRdb table keeps only in-frame clones and is missing some. The sample consists of some 130,000 clones, approximately 85% of them appearing once. Whole-study results and caveats: Among CMV-associated TCR beta chains, most appeared HLA-restricted in a later analysis. The only immune exposure information that was available was CMV serostatus. Sequences of the TCR beta chain were said to predict the HLA-A and HLA-B alleles of most subjects accurately.

The ends were cut back, 1 base at V and 0 bases at J, with 19 bases in the middle. Germline CDR1 reads LGHNA; CDR2 reads YSLEER. The CDR3 spans 19 residues. Notes on this clone: Its matching antigen is unknown.

This TCR came from a male donor in good health and CMV-seropositive. Sequenced input: PBMCs. The V and J genes are TRBV4-3 and TRBJ1-3; D remains unclear. DNA of the CDR3: TGCGCCAGCAGCCAAGCGGGATCCGGGGTACTGCACTCTGGAAACACCATATATTTT. Translation gives CASSQAGSGVLHSGNTIYF.